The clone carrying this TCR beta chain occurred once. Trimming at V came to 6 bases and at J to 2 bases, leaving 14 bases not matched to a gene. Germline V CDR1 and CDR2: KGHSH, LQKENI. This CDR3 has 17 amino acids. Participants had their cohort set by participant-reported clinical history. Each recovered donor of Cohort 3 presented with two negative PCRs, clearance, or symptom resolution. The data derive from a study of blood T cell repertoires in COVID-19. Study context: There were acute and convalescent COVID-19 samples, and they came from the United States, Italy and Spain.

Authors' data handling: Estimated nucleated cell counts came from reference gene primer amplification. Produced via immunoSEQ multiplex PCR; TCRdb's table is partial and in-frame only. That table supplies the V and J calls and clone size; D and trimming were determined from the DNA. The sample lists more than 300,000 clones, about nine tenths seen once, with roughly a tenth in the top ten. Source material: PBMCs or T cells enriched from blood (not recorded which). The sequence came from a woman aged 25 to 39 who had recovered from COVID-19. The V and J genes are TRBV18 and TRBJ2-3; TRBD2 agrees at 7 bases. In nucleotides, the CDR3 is TGTGCCAGCTCGCCTAATTTTGGGAGGGTAAACACAGATACGCAGTATTTT. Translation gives CASSPNFGRVNTDTQYF.